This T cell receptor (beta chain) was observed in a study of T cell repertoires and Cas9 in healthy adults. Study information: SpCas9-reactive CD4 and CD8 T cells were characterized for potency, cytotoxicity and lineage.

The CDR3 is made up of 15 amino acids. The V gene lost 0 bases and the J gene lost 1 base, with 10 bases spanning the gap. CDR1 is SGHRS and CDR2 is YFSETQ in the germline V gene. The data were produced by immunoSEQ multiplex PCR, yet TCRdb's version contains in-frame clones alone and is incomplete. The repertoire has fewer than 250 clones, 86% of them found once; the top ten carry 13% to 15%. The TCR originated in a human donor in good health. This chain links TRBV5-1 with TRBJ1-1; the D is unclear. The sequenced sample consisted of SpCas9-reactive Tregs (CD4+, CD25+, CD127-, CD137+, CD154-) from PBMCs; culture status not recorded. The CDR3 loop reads CASSLGGVQNTEAFF. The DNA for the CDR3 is TGCGCCAGCAGCTTGGGCGGGGTTCAGAACACTGAAGCTTTCTTT.